The sequence of this T cell receptor beta chain was determined in a study of cytomegalovirus exposure and HLA in healthy donors. Background on the study: A preliminary data release comprised around 90 million unique TCRs obtained from HLA-typed donors. Study-level points and caveats: One variant, a missense change in DCLRE1C, was linked in a later analysis to TCR beta V- and J-gene trimming. Association with HLA alleles at 0.05 false discovery rate was found for roughly 17,000 TCR beta sequences in a later analysis.

60 Vbeta and 13 Jbeta primers were used in PCR. Sequenced by immunoSEQ multiplex PCR; TCRdb stores in-frame clones only, minus some. The data hold under 250,000 clones, with 79% observed a single time. There are 16 residues in the CDR3. Between the trimmed V and J ends, which lost 5 bases and 2 bases, there was a span of 16 bases. CDR1 is PRHDT, CDR2 FYEKMQ, per germline (reference sequence). For this clone: Its antigen is as yet unknown.

Healthy bone marrow donors made up the donors. This TCR was recovered from a woman aged 30 to 39 in good health and CMV-seropositive. Material for sequencing was PBMCs. The V gene is TRBV13, the J gene TRBJ2-1; maybe TRBD2 (6 bases). The CDR3 nucleotides read TGTGCCAGCAGCCAAACCCTCGGGACTCCCTACAATGAGCAGTTCTTC. As protein: CASSQTLGTPYNEQFF.